These T cell receptor beta chains were read from a single sample in a study of CD8+CD57+ T cells in acquired aplastic anemia. TCRdb re-derived calls from the reads in MiXCR, one entry per CDR3 protein. Among about 180,000 distinct CDR3 sequences listed, around 50% were seen once. The specimen was sorted CD4+, CD8+, or CD8+CD57+ T cells (not recorded which) from PBMCs. The receptors shown here come from a human donor with aplastic anemia. The CDR3 runs from the conserved cysteine through the conserved F or W. The order of the fields is V gene, J gene, CDR3 protein.

TRBV11-3	TRBJ2-3	CASSLGSGGQYF
TRBV15	TRBJ2-5	CATSRVSRQETQYF
TRBV7-9	TRBJ2-2	CASRRGGTGELFF
TRBV10-3	TRBJ2-7	CASHRTGVHEQYF
TRBV6-1	TRBJ1-2	CASSSGPLGYGYTF
TRBV20-1	TRBJ2-7	CSAAPGTRREQYF
TRBV7-9	TRBJ2-5	CASGVGQQETQCF
TRBV6-2/TRBV6-3	TRBJ2-1	CASSYGTGSSNEQFF
TRBV11-2	TRBJ2-5	CASSSLGGARETQYF
TRBV9	TRBJ1-2	CASSDTGGNYGYTF
TRBV2	TRBJ2-1	CASPSRNEQFF